The source of this TCR beta chain is a study of cytomegalovirus exposure and HLA in healthy donors. Overall study: Clustering assigned roughly 81% of the approximately 400 genotyped donors to the Caucasian-associated ancestry cluster.

The sample holds a few counts of this clone. Antigen unknown. Findings of the study overall: A prior analysis recorded that most TCR beta V segments were productive about 87% or about 30% of the time.

The PCR used 60 Vbeta and 13 Jbeta primers. TCRdb keeps only in-frame clones here, not all; method: immunoSEQ multiplex PCR. Among roughly 56,000 clones, approximately 87% were seen once, and the ten largest hold less than 1.5%. The CDR3 extends over 14 amino acids. J lost 5 bases, V lost 5 bases, and 6 bases had no gene match. The germline V gene has CDR1 GTSNPN and CDR2 SVGIG (reference sequence). The clonotype originates from a man aged 18 to 29 in good health and CMV-seronegative. Sequenced sample: PBMCs. V and J are TRBV30 and TRBJ1-5; 10 bases match TRBD1. The CDR3, as DNA: TGTGCCTGGGGCCGGACAGGGGGTTATCAGCCCCAGCATTTT. As protein: CAWGRTGGYQPQHF.